The 14 T cell receptor beta chains listed next were all sequenced from one sample in a study of regulatory T cells in long-lasting Graves disease. Time point noted: newly diagnosed GD, antithyroid drugs for less than 3 months. PBMCs were the source of the RNA used for TCR sequencing. Through Arm-PCR of CDR3 regions and iRepertoire HTBI primers, TCR beta libraries were built. TCRdb reanalysed the multiplex PCR reads using MiXCR and keeps one entry per CDR3 protein. The sample consists of around 450,000 distinct CDR3 sequences, 15% to 20% of them appearing once. This sample was shared with a second study, whose subject was T cells in Graves' hyperthyroidism and ophthalmopathy.

Specimen: peripheral blood mononuclear cells (PBMCs), collected at new diagnosis, from a patient treated with antithyroid drugs. These TCRs come from a man between 40 and 49 years old with Graves disease.

V is TRBV7-3 and J is TRBJ2-2; D remains ambiguous. Trimming left V 1 base short and J 9 bases short, with 9 bases between. The CDR3 has 13 residues. Germline CDR1 reads SGHTA; CDR2 reads FQGTGA. The CDR3 bases are TGTGCCAGCAGCTTAATGCTGGAGAGGGAGCTGTTTTTT. Residues: CASSLMLERELFF.

A word on this clonotype: This clone may be a read error of a much larger clone one base away. The chain recombines TRBV28 with TRBJ2-7; D gene ambiguous. The CDR3 consists of 11 residues. CDR1 and CDR2 from the germline V gene are MDHEN and SYDVKM. CDR3 nucleotide sequence: TGTGCCAGCGAACAAGCCTACGATCAGTACTTC. This encodes CASEQAYDQYF.

This clonotype was seen many times. The chain couples TRBV18 to TRBJ2-1, with D maybe TRBD2 (6 bases). The V end was cut by 2 bases, the J end by 9 bases, with 14 bases between. Per the germline V gene, CDR1 is KGHSH and CDR2 is LQKENI. The CDR3 has 14 residues. CDR3 protein: CASSPKTSWGEQFF. The CDR3 DNA follows: TGTGCCAGCTCACCAAAGACTAGTTGGGGTGAGCAGTTCTTC.

The chain links TRBV20-1 to TRBJ2-5; 11 bases are shared with TRBD2. V lost 3 bases, J lost 5 bases, and 14 bases stayed unmatched. Germline V gene lookup returns CDR1 DFQATT and CDR2 SNEGSKA (reference sequence). The length of the CDR3 is 17 residues. CDR3 amino acids: CSASAPGLAVLGETQYF. For the CDR3, the DNA is TGCAGTGCTAGCGCCCCGGGACTAGCGGTCCTCGGGGAGACCCAGTACTTC.

The sample holds many counts of this clonotype. V is TRBV10-3 and J is TRBJ2-1; 11 nucleotides agree with TRBD2. The CDR3 is made up of 17 amino acids. Trimming took 2 bases from V and 9 from J; bases not matched to a gene: 12. The germline CDR1 and CDR2 sequences are ENHRY and SYGVKD. CDR3 loop: CAISERGGSGRVTEQFF. The CDR3 nucleotides read TGTGCCATCAGTGAGAGGGGCGGTAGCGGGAGGGTCACTGAGCAGTTCTTC.

Concerning this clonotype: A read error is possible here, since a much larger clone lies one base away. The rearrangement uses TRBV30 and TRBJ2-1; the D gene is possibly TRBD1 (6 bases). With 3 bases removed from V and 7 bases from J, the gap between germline ends came to 16 bases. There are 14 residues in the CDR3. Germline CDR1 and CDR2: GTSNPN and SVGIG (reference sequence). The DNA for the CDR3 is TGTGCCTGGAGACAGGGCGGAACGAGGAATGAGCAGTTCTTC. Its protein is CAWRQGGTRNEQFF.

This clonotype was seen repeatedly, ten times or more. The V and J genes are TRBV20-1 and TRBJ2-5, with TRBD1 identical over 7 bases. The CDR3 sequence is 12 residues long. With V trimmed by 6 bases and J by 8 bases, 9 bases remained unmatched. Germline lookup yields CDR1 DFQATT and CDR2 SNEGSKA (reference sequence). CDR3 sequence reads: CSAETGQITQYF. The CDR3 bases are TGCAGTGCCGAGACAGGGCAAATAACCCAGTACTTC.

This clonotype was observed a few times. The chain has TRBV10-3 and TRBJ2-2, with a tentative D call TRBD1 (5 bases). The CDR3 contains 15 residues. Per germline, CDR1 ENHRY and CDR2 SYGVKD. V was shortened by 2 bases and J by 0 bases, with 7 bases between the two germline ends. Here the CDR3 DNA reads TGTGCCATCAGTGAGGGCAGGGCGAACACCGGGGAGCTGTTTTTT. This sequence encodes CAISEGRANTGELFF.

A few counts support this clonotype. V is TRBV20-1 and J is TRBJ2-1; D call uncertain. V lost 1 base and J lost 5, with 12 bases in between. Germline V gene lookup returns CDR1 DFQATT and CDR2 SNEGSKA (reference sequence). The CDR3 is 14 residues long. The DNA of the CDR3 is TGCAGTGCTAGAGCCGACTCTCCCCACAATGAGCAGTTCTTC. Translation gives CSARADSPHNEQFF.

The chain links TRBV6-1 to TRBJ2-6; no definite D call. V shed 5 bases and J shed 0 bases, with 5 bases lying between them. The CDR3 spans 14 residues. Germline CDR1 reads MNHNS; CDR2 reads SASEGT. CDR3 amino acids: CASSHSSGANVLTF. CDR3 nucleotide sequence: TGTGCCAGCAGTCACAGCTCTGGGGCCAACGTCCTGACTTTC.

V gene TRBV20-1 combines with J gene TRBJ2-2, with 9 bases fitting TRBD1. V shed 2 bases and J 4 bases; nucleotides not matched to a gene: 8. The CDR3 is made up of 16 amino acids. Looked up from germline, CDR1 is DFQATT and CDR2 is SNEGSKA (reference sequence). CDR3 region: CSARSLQGARTGELFF. The CDR3 DNA reads TGCAGTGCTAGAAGCTTACAGGGGGCGCGCACCGGGGAGCTGTTTTTT.

This clonotype was detected ten times or more. The chain combines TRBV28 with TRBJ2-1; 10 nucleotides match TRBD1. The CDR3 consists of 15 residues. Germline lookup yields CDR1 MDHEN and CDR2 SYDVKM. V lost 5 bases to trimming and J lost 7 bases; unmatched junction nucleotides: 8. The CDR3 coding sequence is TGTGCCAGCAGTCACCGGGACAGGGGTAGGAATGAGCAGTTCTTC. Translating gives CASSHRDRGRNEQFF.

In the case of this clonotype: One base separates it from a far larger clone, so it is likely a read error. This chain connects TRBV6-2 or TRBV6-3 to TRBJ1-1; D not certain. The CDR3 runs to 12 residues. Germline-derived CDR1 and CDR2 are MNHEY and SVGEGT. Trimming cost V 5 bases and J 7 bases, with 11 bases left between them. The CDR3 coding sequence is TGTGCCAGCAGTGATTTGGATGGTGAAGCTTTCTTT. This sequence encodes CASSDLDGEAFF.

This clonotype was found many times. J is TRBJ2-1 and V is TRBV3-1, with D hard to call. The CDR3 is made up of 13 amino acids. Germline CDR1 reads LGHDT; CDR2 reads YNNKEL (reference sequence). DNA of the CDR3: TGTGCAGCCCGGAGCAGCTCCTACAATGAGCAGTTCTTC. Its translation is CAARSSSYNEQFF.